The present T cell receptor beta chain was sequenced within a study of CD8 T cell repertoires and HIV-1 epitope variants. V lost 4 bases, J lost 0 bases, and 11 bases lay in between. Germline V gives CDR1 SGHNT, CDR2 YYREEE (reference sequence). CDR3 size: 16 residues. Comment on this clone: Its antigen is still unknown.

TCRdb keeps only in-frame clones here, not all; method: immunoSEQ multiplex PCR. Among 5,400 or so clones listed, approximately 60% were seen once. The clonotype was recovered from a male donor with HIV. The chain combines TRBV5-4 with TRBJ2-6; D gene ambiguous. The sample taken for sequencing was cultured CD8+ T cells derived from PBMCs. CDR3 in DNA: TGTGCCAGCAGCCCTACGAGTTCCTCTGGGGCCAACGTCCTGACTTTC. Translated, it gives CASSPTSSSGANVLTF.